The text below deals with one T cell receptor (beta chain). These data come from a study of circulating and synovial CD4+ cells in juvenile arthritis. Trimming pared 1 base from V and 3 bases from J, leaving 6 bases between. CDR1 and CDR2 from the germline V gene are SEHNR and FQNEAQ (reference sequence). The CDR3 length is 13 residues. Using immunoSEQ multiplex PCR, the repertoire was profiled, and TCRdb retains in-frame clones only, with some absent. The sample lists under 35,000 clones; 90% to 95% were seen once. Sequenced sample: CD4+ T cells from blood. The chain joins TRBV7-9 to TRBJ1-1, with unresolved D. The sequence came from a human donor with juvenile idiopathic arthritis. CDR3 sequence: CASSLDRYTEAFF. Written as DNA, the CDR3 is TGTGCCAGCAGCTTAGATAGATACACTGAAGCTTTCTTT.